This is a list of T cell receptor beta chains from one sample in a study of blood T cell repertoires in COVID-19. Profiling relied on immunoSEQ multiplex PCR, and the TCRdb table lists in-frame clones only, not all of them. The table shows approximately 140,000 clones, with roughly 76% occurring only once. The sequenced sample was peripheral blood. The receptor source for this set is a human donor with acute or convalescent COVID-19. The donor label of this sample is uncertain. Each CDR3 is given without its conserved first and last residue.

>TRBV5-8
ASSLPGVGTDTQY
>TRBV9
ASSSSGLQETQY
>TRBV29-1
SVENNRADTQY
>TRBV27
ASSYILGQGADTQY
>TRBV5-4
ASNLQGARGYT
>TRBV20-1
SASLLNYGYT
>TRBV19
ASSMDTIPNQPQH
>TRBV10-2
ASSDRLTEAF
>TRBV7-6
ASSLDRGGETQY
>TRBV19
ASRPDHSGANVLT
>TRBV3-1/TRBV3-2
ASSQVASGGTSSYEQY
>TRBV5-4
ASSSATSQSSYNSPLH
>TRBV3-1/TRBV3-2
ASSQTGSLTNNSPLH
>TRBV7-6
ASSILAGAFGEQF
>TRBV2
ASTERGGTEAF
>TRBV7-8
AGGDRFDEQF
>TRBV2
ASSARGSGGYT
>TRBV10-3
AISEEDRNSPLH
>TRBV5-1
ASSQMNTEAF
>TRBV14
ASSPGHHSGNTIY
>TRBV5-6
ASSRGRALNTEAF
>TRBV11-2
ASSYVAVDGYT
>TRBV5-6
ASSLPSTGIWTEAF
>TRBV5-8
ATTGSEPQH
>TRBV6-5
ASRGTGWNSPLH
>TRBV27
ASSSGGYEQY
>TRBV18
ASSSGLARADTQY
>TRBV20-1
SAGADGYT
>TRBV5-1
ASSLGTTFLGGYT
>TRBV19
ASSIALKNTEAF
>TRBV10-3
AISATGTSSLQPQH
>TRBV2
ASIPRGGETQY
>TRBV5-4
ASSLEPRSNYGYT
>TRBV5-1
ASSFDLSGNTIY
>TRBV7-6
ASSHRQGARNEQF
>TRBV7-7
ASSSLRQGEETQY
>TRBV7-9
ASSLVERGSGYT
>TRBV6-2/TRBV6-3
ASSPGQFNSPLH